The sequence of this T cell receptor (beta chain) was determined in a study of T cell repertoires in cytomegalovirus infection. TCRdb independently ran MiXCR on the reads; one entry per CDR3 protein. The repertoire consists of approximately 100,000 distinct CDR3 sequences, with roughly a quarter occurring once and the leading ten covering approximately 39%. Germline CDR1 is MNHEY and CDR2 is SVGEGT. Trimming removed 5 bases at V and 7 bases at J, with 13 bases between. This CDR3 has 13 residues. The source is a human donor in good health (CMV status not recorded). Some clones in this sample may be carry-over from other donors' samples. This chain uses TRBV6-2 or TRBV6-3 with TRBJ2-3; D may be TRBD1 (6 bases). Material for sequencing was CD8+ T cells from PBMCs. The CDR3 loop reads CASSGDKDYTQYF. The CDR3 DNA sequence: TGTGCCAGCAGTGGGGACAAGGATTATACGCAGTATTTT.